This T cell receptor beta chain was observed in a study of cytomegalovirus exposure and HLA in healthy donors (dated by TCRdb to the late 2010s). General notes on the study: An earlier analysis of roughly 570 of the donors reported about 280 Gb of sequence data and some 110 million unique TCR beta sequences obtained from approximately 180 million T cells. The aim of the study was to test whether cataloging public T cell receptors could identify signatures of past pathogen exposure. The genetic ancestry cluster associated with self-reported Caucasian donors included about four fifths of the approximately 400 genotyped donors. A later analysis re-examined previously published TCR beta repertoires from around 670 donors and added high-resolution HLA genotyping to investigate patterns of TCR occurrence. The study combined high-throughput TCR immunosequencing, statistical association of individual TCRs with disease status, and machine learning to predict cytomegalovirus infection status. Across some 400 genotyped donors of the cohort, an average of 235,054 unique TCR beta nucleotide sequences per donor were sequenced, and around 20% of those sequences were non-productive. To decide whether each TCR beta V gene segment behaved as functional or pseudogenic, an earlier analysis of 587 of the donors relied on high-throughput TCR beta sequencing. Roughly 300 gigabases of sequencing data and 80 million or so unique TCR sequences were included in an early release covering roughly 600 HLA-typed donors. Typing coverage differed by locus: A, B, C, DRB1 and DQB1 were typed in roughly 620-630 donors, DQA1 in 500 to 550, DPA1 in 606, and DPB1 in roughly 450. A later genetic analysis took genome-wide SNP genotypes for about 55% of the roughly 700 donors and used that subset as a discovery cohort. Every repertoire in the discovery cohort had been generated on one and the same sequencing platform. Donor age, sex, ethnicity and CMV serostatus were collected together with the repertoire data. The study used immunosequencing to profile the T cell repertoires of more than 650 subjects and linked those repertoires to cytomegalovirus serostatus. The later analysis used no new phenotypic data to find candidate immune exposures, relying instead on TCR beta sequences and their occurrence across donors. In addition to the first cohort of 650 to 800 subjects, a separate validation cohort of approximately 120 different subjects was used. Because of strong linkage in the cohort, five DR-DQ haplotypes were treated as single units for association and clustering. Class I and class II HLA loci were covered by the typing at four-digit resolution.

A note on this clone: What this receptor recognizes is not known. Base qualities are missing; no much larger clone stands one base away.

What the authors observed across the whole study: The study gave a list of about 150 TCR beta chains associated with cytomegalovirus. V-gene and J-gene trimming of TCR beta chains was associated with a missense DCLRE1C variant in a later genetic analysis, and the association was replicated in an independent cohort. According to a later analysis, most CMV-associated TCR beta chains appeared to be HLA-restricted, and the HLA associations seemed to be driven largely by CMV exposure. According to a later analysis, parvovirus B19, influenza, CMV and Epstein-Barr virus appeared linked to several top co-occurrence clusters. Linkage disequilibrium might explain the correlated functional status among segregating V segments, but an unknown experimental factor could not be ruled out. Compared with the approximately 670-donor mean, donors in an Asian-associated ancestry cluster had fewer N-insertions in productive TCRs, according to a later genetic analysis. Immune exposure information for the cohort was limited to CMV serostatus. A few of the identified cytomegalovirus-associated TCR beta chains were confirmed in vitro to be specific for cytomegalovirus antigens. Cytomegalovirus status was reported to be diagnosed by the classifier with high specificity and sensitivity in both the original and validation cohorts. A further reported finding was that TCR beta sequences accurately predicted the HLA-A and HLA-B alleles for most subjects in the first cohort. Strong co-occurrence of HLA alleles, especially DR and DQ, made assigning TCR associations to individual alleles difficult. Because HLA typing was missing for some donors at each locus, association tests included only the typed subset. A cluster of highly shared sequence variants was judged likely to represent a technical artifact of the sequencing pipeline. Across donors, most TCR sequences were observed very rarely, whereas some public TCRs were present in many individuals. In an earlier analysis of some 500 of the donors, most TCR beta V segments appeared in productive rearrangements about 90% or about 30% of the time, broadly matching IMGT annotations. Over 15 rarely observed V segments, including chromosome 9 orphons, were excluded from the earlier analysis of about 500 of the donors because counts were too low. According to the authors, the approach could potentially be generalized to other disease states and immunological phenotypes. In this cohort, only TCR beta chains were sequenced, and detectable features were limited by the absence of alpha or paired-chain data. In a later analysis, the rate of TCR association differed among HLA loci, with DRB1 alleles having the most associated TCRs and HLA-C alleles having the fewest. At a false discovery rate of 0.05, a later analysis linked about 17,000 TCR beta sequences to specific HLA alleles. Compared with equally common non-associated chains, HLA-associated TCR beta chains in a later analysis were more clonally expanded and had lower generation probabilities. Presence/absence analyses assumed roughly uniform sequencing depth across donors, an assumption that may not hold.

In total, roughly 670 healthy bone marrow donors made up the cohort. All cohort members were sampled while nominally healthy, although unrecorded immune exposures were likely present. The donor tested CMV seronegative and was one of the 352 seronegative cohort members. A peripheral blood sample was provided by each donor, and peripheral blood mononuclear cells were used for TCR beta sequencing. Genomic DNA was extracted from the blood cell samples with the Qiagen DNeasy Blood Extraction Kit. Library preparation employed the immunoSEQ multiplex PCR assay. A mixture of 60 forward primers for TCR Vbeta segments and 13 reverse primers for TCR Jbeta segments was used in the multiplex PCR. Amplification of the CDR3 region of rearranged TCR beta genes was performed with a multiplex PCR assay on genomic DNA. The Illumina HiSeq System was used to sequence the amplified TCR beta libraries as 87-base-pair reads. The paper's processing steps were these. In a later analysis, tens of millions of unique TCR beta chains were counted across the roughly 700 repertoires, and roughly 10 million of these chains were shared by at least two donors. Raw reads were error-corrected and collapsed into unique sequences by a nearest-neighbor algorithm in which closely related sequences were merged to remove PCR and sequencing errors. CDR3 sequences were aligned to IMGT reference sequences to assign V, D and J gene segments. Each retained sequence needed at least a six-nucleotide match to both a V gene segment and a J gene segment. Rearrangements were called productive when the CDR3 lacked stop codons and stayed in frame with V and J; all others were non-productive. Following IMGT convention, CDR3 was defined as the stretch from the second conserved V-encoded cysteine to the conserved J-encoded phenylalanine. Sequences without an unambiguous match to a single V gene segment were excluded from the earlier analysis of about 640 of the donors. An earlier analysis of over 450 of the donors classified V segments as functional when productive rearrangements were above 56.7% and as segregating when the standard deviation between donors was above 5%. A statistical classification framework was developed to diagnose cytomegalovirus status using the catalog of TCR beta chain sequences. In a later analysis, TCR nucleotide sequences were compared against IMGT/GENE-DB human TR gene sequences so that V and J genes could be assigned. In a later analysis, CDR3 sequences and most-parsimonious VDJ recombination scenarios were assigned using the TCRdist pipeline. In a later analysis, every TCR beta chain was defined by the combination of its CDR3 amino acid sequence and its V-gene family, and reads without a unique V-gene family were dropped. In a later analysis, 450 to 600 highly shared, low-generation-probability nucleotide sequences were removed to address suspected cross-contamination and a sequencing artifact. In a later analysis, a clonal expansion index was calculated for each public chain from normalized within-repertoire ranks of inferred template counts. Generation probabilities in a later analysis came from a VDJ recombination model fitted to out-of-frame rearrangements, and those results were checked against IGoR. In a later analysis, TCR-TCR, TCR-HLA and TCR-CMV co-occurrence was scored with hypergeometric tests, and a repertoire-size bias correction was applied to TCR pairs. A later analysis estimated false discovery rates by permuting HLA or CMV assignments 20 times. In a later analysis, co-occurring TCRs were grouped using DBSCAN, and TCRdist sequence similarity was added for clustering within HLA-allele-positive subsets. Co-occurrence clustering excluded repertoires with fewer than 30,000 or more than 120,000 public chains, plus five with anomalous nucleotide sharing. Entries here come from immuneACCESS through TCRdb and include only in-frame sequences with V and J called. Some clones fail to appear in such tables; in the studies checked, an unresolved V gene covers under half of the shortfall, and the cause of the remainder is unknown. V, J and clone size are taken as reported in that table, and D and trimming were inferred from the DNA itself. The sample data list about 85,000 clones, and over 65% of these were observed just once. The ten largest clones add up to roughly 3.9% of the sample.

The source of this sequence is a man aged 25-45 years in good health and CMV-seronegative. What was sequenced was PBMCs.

The DNA is TGTGCCAGCAGTGATCGGTTAGCGGGACAAAGCGAGCAGTTCTTC. It is translated as CASSDRLAGQSEQFF. The chain is assembled from TRBV6-1 and TRBJ2-1, with 8 middle bases fitting TRBD2. V loses 3 bases at its end and J loses 10 bases; junction bases beyond the gene matches: 11. The CDR3 contains 15 residues, cysteine and phenylalanine counted. This entry keeps only the CDR3 DNA: 45 bases, framed from base 1. The germline V gene sets CDR1 to MNHNS and CDR2 to SASEGT.